Following are 24 T cell receptor beta chains from one sample sequenced in a study of OX40 agonist ivuxolimab in advanced cancers. The table came from immunoSEQ multiplex PCR; TCRdb's copy has only in-frame clones and leaves some out. The table lists around 90,000 clones, approximately 90% of them singletons. Sequences were derived from CD4+ or CD8+ T cells sorted from blood, sampled in a trial of the OX40 agonist ivuxolimab. The receptor source for this set is an adult with an advanced solid tumor such as melanoma, head and neck, liver or kidney cancer.

This clone was observed once. The rearrangement joins TRBV5-4 to TRBJ1-4, with unresolved D. Trimming cost V 2 bases and J 7 bases, with 9 bases left between them. The CDR3 length is 13 residues. CDR1 is SGHNT, CDR2 YYREEE, per germline (reference sequence). CDR3: CASSFLGSEKLFF. The CDR3 nucleotides read TGTGCCAGCAGCTTTTTAGGTTCTGAAAAACTGTTTTTT. Together with reference TRBV5-4 and TRBJ1-4, the CDR3 gives the full variable domain: ETGVTQSPTHLIKTRGQQVTLRCSSQSGHNTVSWYQQALGQGPQFIFQYYREEENGRGNFPPRFSGLQFPNYSSELNVNALELDDSALYLCASSFLGSEKLFFGSGTQLSVL.

V is TRBV7-3 and J is TRBJ2-5; TRBD2 is a possible D gene (5 bases). The CDR3 loop spans 13 amino acids. V shed 5 bases and J shed 7 bases, with 14 bases lying between them. The germline CDR1 and CDR2 sequences are SGHTA and FQGTGA. The CDR3 protein is CASSQAAGGTQYF. The CDR3 bases are TGTGCCAGCAGCCAGGCGGCCGGAGGGACCCAGTACTTC.

This rearrangement joins TRBV6-1 to TRBJ1-1; tentatively, D is TRBD1 (5 bases). Trimming took off 6 bases at V and 6 bases at J, with 8 bases between the two ends. This CDR3 contains 11 residues. The germline V gene has CDR1 MNHNS and CDR2 SASEGT. The CDR3 DNA reads TGTGCCAGCAGCAGGGCCCCTGAAGCTTTCTTT. It encodes CASSRAPEAFF.

V and J are TRBV6-5 and TRBJ1-4; 9 bases are shared with TRBD1. The CDR3 runs 15 residues. CDR1 and CDR2 (germline): MNHEY, SVGAGI. V lost 6 bases, J lost 4 bases, and 6 bases stayed unmatched. CDR3 DNA sequence: TGTGCCAGCAGGCGTGGGGGACAGGGTAATGAAAAACTGTTTTTT. Residues: CASRRGGQGNEKLFF.

As DNA, the CDR3 is TGCGCCAGCAGCTTGGCCCCCACAGTTATGAACACTGAAGCTTTCTTT. Protein sequence: CASSLAPTVMNTEAFF. The chain is built from TRBV5-1 and TRBJ1-1, with D uncertain. The length of the CDR3 is 16 residues. Between the trimmed V and J ends, which lost 0 bases and 0 bases, there was a span of 12 bases. Germline V gene sequence: CDR1 SGHRS, CDR2 YFSETQ.

J is TRBJ2-3 and V is TRBV5-1; 11 bases align to TRBD2. Looked up from germline, CDR1 is SGHRS and CDR2 is YFSETQ. The trim removed 5 bases at V and 0 bases at J, leaving 5 bases unmatched. The CDR3 runs 16 residues. The CDR3 DNA reads as TGCGCCAGCAGACGACTAGCGGGGACTAGCACAGATACGCAGTATTTT. Residues: CASRRLAGTSTDTQYF. Looking up the rest from reference TRBV5-1 and TRBJ2-3 gives the full variable domain: KAGVTQTPRYLIKTRGQQVTLSCSPISGHRSVSWYQQTPGQGLQFLFEYFSETQRNKGNFPGRFSGRQFSNSRSEMNVSTLELGDSALYLCASRRLAGTSTDTQYFGPGTRLTVL.

This clone showed up just once. The chain combines TRBV19 with TRBJ2-2, with D uncertain. Germline values: CDR1 LNHDA, CDR2 SQIVND (reference sequence). There are 11 residues in the CDR3. V was pared by 4 bases and J by 7 bases, with 4 bases between. CDR3 protein: CASSNIGELFF. Here the CDR3 DNA reads TGTGCCAGTAGTAATATCGGGGAGCTGTTTTTT.

The chain is built from TRBV27 and TRBJ1-2; maybe TRBD1 (5 bases). The V gene's germline CDR1 is MNHEY and CDR2 SMNVEV (reference sequence). The CDR3 runs to 15 residues. V gave up 0 bases and J gave up 4 bases, with 12 bases separating them. CDR3 in DNA: TGTGCCAGCAGTTTATCGGGGCAGACCAGCTATGGCTACACCTTC. It specifies CASSLSGQTSYGYTF.

This clone was recorded once. The chain joins TRBV5-1 to TRBJ2-2; 14 bases fit TRBD2. The CDR3 covers 17 residues. V lost 4 bases to trimming and J lost 1 base; unmatched junction nucleotides: 3. CDR1 is SGHRS, CDR2 YFSETQ, per germline. In nucleotides, the CDR3 is TGCGCCAGCAGCCGAGGACTAGCGGGAGGGAACACCGGGGAGCTGTTTTTT. Amino acid sequence: CASSRGLAGGNTGELFF.

This chain links TRBV27 with TRBJ2-7; a possible D gene is TRBD2 (5 bases). Germline V CDR1 and CDR2: MNHEY, SMNVEV (reference sequence). This CDR3 spans 14 amino acids. V gave up 3 bases and J gave up 6 bases, with 15 bases separating them. This CDR3 is CASSFRTLPGEQYF. The CDR3 DNA reads as TGTGCCAGCAGTTTTAGGACTTTACCGGGCGAGCAGTACTTC.

The chain is built from TRBV27 and TRBJ2-2; unclear D gene. V lost 4 bases and J 6 bases, leaving 9 bases between the germline ends. Germline CDR1 MNHEY, CDR2 SMNVEV (reference sequence). The CDR3 totals 13 residues. The CDR3 nucleotides read TGTGCCAGCAGTTCTAGTGTTCCCGGGGAGCTGTTTTTT. It translates to CASSSSVPGELFF.

J is TRBJ1-4 and V is TRBV5-4; 7 nucleotides align to TRBD1. After removal of 4 bases from V and 7 bases from J, the junction contained 13 bases not matched to a gene. The CDR3 spans 16 residues. CDR1 and CDR2 (germline): SGHNT, YYREEE (reference sequence). Here the CDR3 reads CASSVPPRDSAEKLFF. Written as DNA, the CDR3 is TGTGCCAGCAGCGTACCCCCCCGGGACAGCGCTGAAAAACTGTTTTTT. Full variable domain (outside the CDR3, taken from reference TRBV5-4 and TRBJ1-4): ETGVTQSPTHLIKTRGQQVTLRCSSQSGHNTVSWYQQALGQGPQFIFQYYREEENGRGNFPPRFSGLQFPNYSSELNVNALELDDSALYLCASSVPPRDSAEKLFFGSGTQLSVL.

The genes are TRBV28 and TRBJ1-4; 7 nucleotides agree with TRBD1. Germline CDR1 is MDHEN and CDR2 is SYDVKM. The CDR3 covers 16 residues. Losses at the gene ends were 7 bases for V and 3 bases for J; bases not matched to a gene: 11. The CDR3 region is CASKLTGEMSNEKLFF. The CDR3 DNA reads TGTGCCAGCAAACTTACAGGGGAAATGTCTAATGAAAAACTGTTTTTT.

The V call is TRBV6-1, the J call TRBJ1-2; 9 positions match TRBD1. CDR3 size: 15 residues. Germline V gene data show CDR1 as MNHNS and CDR2 as SASEGT. Trimming at V came to 9 bases and at J to 6 bases, leaving 14 bases not matched to a gene. Here the CDR3 DNA reads TGTGCCAGTATTGGGGGACAGGGCGGTTTCAATGGCTACACCTTC. Translation gives CASIGGQGGFNGYTF.

The chain recombines TRBV5-4 with TRBJ2-5; D unresolved. CDR1 is SGHNT and CDR2 is YYREEE in the germline V gene (reference sequence). The CDR3 has 15 residues. Trimming removed 1 base at V and 1 base at J, with 11 bases between. The CDR3 loop is CASSLRDSPQETQYF. The CDR3 DNA is TGTGCCAGCAGCTTGAGAGACTCCCCCCAAGAGACCCAGTACTTC.

CDR3 sequence: CASSTLAYNEQFF. The CDR3 DNA reads as TGTGCCAGCAGCACACTAGCGTACAATGAGCAGTTCTTC. The chain employs TRBV11-2 and TRBJ2-1, with 7 bases matching TRBD2. With V trimmed by 5 bases and J by 4 bases, 2 bases remained unmatched. The length of the CDR3 is 13 residues. Per the germline V gene, CDR1 is SGHAT and CDR2 is FQNNGV.

This clone was counted once. The V and J genes are TRBV6-1 and TRBJ2-5, with TRBD1 matching 9 bases. Germline V gene data show CDR1 as MNHNS and CDR2 as SASEGT. The CDR3 is 14 amino acids. V dropped 4 bases and J dropped 1; count of bases not matched to a gene: 1. CDR3 residues: CASSGQGGQETQYF. The CDR3 DNA follows: TGTGCCAGCAGTGGACAGGGGGGCCAAGAGACCCAGTACTTC.

V is TRBV10-3 and J is TRBJ2-7; 11 bases are shared with TRBD2. Germline CDR1 is ENHRY and CDR2 is SYGVKD. CDR3 size: 16 residues. With V trimmed by 4 bases and J by 0 bases, 5 bases remained unmatched. The CDR3 loop reads CAISAASGGSSYEQYF. In DNA, the CDR3 is TGTGCCATCAGTGCGGCTAGCGGGGGGAGCTCCTACGAGCAGTACTTC.

This clone was detected only once. V and J are TRBV7-8 and TRBJ2-3; no definite D call. This CDR3 spans 12 amino acids. Trimming left V 5 bases short and J 2 bases short, with 5 bases between. Germline assignment: CDR1 SGHVS and CDR2 FQNEAQ. The CDR3 is CASSANTDTQYF. The CDR3 nucleotides read TGTGCCAGCAGCGCCAACACAGATACGCAGTATTTT.

J is TRBJ2-1 and V is TRBV7-2, with 8 positions matching TRBD1. This CDR3 is 17 amino acids long. J gave up 1 base and V 2 bases, and 7 bases lay outside the gene matches. Germline V gene lookup returns CDR1 SGHTA and CDR2 FQGNSA. Here the CDR3 DNA reads TGTGCCAGCAGCTTAACAGGGGGATTAGGGTCCTACAATGAGCAGTTCTTC. Translation: CASSLTGGLGSYNEQFF.

Only a few counts were recorded for this clone. The chain links TRBV5-1 to TRBJ2-6, with D unresolved. V shed 2 bases and J shed 4 bases, with 13 bases lying between them. Per the germline V gene, CDR1 is SGHRS and CDR2 is YFSETQ. CDR3 length: 16 residues. The CDR3 bases are TGCGCCAGCAGCTTCCGACATCCCCGCGGGGCCAACGTCCTGACTTTC. Translated: CASSFRHPRGANVLTF.

Turning to this clone: Germline is not matched at one junction end, which may reflect a read error. J is TRBJ2-7 and V is TRBV7-2; the D gene could be TRBD1 or TRBD2 (5 bases each). The CDR3 covers 13 residues. Germline-derived CDR1 and CDR2 are SGHTA and FQGNSA. In nucleotides, the CDR3 is TGTGCCAGCAGCACCCAAGGGACCGGGCCCCTGCACTTC. Its translation: CASSTQGTGPLHF.

This rearrangement joins TRBV5-1 to TRBJ1-1; 9 bases map to TRBD1. Germline CDR1 and CDR2: SGHRS and YFSETQ. The CDR3 spans 16 residues. With 4 bases clipped from V and 1 base from J, the junction kept 8 bases outside the gene matches. CDR3 nucleotides: TGCGCCAGCAGCCCCCAGGCGGGACAGGGGAACACTGAAGCTTTCTTT. Its protein product is CASSPQAGQGNTEAFF.

The chain uses TRBV4-2 and TRBJ2-3; D might be TRBD1 (6 bases). Germline loops: CDR1 LGHNA, CDR2 YNFKEQ. The CDR3 sequence is 16 residues long. Deletions cut 5 bases from V and 0 bases from J, with 15 bases between. Here the CDR3 reads CASSLEGRGSTDTQYF. CDR3 bases: TGTGCCAGCAGCTTGGAAGGTAGGGGGAGCACAGATACGCAGTATTTT.